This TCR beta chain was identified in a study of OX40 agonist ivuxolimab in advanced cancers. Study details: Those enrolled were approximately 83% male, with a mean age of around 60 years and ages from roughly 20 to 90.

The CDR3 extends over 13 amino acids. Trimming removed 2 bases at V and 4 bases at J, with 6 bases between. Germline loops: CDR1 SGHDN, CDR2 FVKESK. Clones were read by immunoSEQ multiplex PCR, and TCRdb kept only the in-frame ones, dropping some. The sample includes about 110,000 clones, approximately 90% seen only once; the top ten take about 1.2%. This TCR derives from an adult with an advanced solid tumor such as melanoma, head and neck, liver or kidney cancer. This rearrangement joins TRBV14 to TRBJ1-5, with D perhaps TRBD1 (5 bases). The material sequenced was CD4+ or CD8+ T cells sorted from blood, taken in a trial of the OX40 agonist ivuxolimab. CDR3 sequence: CASSQTGNQPQHF. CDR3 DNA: TGTGCCAGCAGCCAAACAGGTAATCAGCCCCAGCATTTT. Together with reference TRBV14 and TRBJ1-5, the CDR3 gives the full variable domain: EAGVTQFPSHSVIEKGQTVTLRCDPISGHDNLYWYRRVMGKEIKFLLHFVKESKQDESGMPNNRFLAERTGGTYSTLKVQPAELEDSGVYFCASSQTGNQPQHFGDGTRLSIL.